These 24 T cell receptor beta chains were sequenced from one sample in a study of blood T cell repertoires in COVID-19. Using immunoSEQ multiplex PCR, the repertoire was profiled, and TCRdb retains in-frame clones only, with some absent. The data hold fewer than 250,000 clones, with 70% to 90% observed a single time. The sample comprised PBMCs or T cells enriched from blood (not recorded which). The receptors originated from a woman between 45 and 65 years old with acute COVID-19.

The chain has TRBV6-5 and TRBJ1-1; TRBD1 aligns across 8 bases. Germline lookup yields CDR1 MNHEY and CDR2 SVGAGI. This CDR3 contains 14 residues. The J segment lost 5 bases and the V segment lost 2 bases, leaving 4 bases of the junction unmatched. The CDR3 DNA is TGTGCCAGCAGTTACGACAGGGGCGAGACTGAAGCTTTCTTT. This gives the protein CASSYDRGETEAFF.

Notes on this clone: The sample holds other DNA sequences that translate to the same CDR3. The CDR3 DNA reads as TGTGCCATCAGGACAGGGGGGTCAACTGAAGCTTTCTTT. Its protein product is CAIRTGGSTEAFF. V gene TRBV10-3 combines with J gene TRBJ1-1; TRBD1 matches 9 bases. Germline assignment: CDR1 ENHRY and CDR2 SYGVKD. The CDR3 runs 13 residues. With V trimmed by 6 bases and J by 5 bases, 4 bases remained unmatched.

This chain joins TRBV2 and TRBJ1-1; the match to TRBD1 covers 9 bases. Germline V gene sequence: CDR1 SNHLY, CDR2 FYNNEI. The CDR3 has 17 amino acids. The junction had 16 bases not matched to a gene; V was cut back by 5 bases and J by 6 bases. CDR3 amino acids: CASSLPGQGLGGSEAFF. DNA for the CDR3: TGTGCCAGCAGTTTACCGGGACAGGGTTTGGGAGGCTCTGAAGCTTTCTTT.

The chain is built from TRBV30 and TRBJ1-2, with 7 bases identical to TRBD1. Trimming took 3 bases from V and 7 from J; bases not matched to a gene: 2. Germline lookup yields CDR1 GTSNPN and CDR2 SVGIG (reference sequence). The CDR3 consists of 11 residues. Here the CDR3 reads CAWSDRVGYTF. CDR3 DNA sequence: TGTGCCTGGAGCGACAGGGTTGGCTACACCTTC.

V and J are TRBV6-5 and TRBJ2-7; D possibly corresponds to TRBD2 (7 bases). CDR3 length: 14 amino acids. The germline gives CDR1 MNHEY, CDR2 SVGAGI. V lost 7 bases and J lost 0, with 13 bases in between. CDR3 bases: TGTGCCAGCAAAGACAGGACTAGCTCCTACGAGCAGTACTTC. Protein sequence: CASKDRTSSYEQYF.

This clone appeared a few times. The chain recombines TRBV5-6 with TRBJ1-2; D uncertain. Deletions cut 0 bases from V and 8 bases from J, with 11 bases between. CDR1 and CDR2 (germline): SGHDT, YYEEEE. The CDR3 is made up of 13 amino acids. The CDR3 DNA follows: TGTGCCAGCAGCTTGGGAAGCCTCCCGGGCTACACCTTC. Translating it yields CASSLGSLPGYTF.

The CDR3 loop is CASSPSGRAGSGNTIYF. In DNA, the CDR3 is TGTGCCAGTAGTCCTAGCGGCAGGGCTGGCTCTGGAAACACCATATATTTT. J is TRBJ1-3 and V is TRBV19; perhaps TRBD1 as D (5 bases). This CDR3 spans 17 amino acids. The germline V gene has CDR1 LNHDA and CDR2 SQIVND (reference sequence). Between the trimmed V and J ends, which lost 5 bases and 0 bases, there was a span of 17 bases.

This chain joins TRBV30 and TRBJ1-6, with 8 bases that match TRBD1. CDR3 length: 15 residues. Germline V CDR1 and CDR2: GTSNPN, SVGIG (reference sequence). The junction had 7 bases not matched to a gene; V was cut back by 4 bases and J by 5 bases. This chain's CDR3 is CAWKTGVIDNSPLHF. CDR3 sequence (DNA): TGTGCCTGGAAGACAGGGGTAATCGATAATTCACCCCTCCACTTT.

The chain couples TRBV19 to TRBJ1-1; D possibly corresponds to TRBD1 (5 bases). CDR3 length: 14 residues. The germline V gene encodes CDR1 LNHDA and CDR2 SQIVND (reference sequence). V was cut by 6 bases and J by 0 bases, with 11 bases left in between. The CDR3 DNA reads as TGTGCCAGTAGGGCTGGGGGGATGAACACTGAAGCTTTCTTT. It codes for CASRAGGMNTEAFF.

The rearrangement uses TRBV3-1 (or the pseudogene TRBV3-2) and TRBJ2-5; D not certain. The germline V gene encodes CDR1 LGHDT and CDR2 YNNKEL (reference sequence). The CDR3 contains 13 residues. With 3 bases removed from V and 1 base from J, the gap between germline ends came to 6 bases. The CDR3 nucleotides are TGTGCCAGCAGCCAGTCGTTCCAAGAGACCCAGTACTTC. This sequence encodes CASSQSFQETQYF.

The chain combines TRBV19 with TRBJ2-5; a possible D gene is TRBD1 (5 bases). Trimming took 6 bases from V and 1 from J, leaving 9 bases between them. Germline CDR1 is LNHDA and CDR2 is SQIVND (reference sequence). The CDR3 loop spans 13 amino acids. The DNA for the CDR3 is TGTGCCAGTAGACAGGACGGCCAAGAGACCCAGTACTTC. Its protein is CASRQDGQETQYF.

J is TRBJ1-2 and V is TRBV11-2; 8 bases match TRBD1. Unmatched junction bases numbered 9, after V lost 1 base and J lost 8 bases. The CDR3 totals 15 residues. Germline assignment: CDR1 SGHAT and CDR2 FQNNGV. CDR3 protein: CASSLGGQGARGYTF. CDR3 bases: TGTGCCAGCAGCTTAGGTGGGCAGGGGGCGCGGGGCTACACCTTC.

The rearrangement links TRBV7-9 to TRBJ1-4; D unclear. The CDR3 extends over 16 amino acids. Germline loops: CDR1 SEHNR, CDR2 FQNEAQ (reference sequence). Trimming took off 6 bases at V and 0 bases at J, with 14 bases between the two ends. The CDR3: CASSYGQIATNEKLFF. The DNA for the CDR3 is TGTGCCAGCAGTTATGGGCAGATTGCAACTAATGAAAAACTGTTTTTT.

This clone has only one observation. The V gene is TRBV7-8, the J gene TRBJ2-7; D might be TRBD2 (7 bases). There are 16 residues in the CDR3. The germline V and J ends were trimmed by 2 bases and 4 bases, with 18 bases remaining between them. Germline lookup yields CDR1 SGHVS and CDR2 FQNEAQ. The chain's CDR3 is CASSLYVGGQQYEQYF. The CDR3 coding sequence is TGTGCCAGCAGCTTATACGTGGGGGGGCAGCAGTACGAGCAGTACTTC.

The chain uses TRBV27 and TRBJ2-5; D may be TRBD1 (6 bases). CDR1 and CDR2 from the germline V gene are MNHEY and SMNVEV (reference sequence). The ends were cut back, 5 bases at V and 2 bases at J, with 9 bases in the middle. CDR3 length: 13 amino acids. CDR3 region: CASSVRGQETQYF. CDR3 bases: TGTGCCAGCAGTGTCAGGGGACAAGAGACCCAGTACTTC.

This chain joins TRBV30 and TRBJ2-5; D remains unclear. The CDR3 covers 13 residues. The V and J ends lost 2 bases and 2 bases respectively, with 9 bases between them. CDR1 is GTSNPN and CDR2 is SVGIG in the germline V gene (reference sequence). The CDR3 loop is CAWSRRRQETQYF. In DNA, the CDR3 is TGTGCCTGGAGTCGGCGGCGGCAAGAGACCCAGTACTTC.

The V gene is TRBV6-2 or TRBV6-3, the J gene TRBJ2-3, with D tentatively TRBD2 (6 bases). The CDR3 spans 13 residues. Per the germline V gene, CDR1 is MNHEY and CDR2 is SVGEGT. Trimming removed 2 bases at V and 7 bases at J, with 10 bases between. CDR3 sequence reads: CASSYGTANTQYF. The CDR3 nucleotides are TGTGCCAGCAGTTACGGGACTGCCAATACGCAGTATTTT.

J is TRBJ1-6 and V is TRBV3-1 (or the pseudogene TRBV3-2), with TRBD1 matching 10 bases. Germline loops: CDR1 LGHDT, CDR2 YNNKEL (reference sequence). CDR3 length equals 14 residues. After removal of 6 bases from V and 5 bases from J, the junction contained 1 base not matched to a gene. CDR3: CASRGQGDNSPLHF. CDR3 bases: TGTGCCAGCAGAGGACAGGGGGATAATTCACCCCTCCACTTT.

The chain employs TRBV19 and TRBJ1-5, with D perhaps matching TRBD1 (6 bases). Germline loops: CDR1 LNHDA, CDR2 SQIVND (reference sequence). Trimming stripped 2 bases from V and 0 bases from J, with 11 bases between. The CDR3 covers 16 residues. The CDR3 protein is CASSIYRVYSNQPQHF. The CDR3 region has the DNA TGTGCCAGTAGTATATACAGGGTTTATAGCAATCAGCCCCAGCATTTT.

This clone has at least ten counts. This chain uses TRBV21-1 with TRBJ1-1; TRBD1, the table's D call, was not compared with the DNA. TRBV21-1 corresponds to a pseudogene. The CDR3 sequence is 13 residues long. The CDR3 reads CASSLQKYTEAFF. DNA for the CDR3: TGTGCCAGCAGCCTACAGAAATACACTGAAGCTTTCTTT.

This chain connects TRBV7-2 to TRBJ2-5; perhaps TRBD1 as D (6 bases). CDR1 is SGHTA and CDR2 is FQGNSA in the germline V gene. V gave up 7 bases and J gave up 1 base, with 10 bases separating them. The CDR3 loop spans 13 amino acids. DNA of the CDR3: TGTGCCAGCATAGGACAGCTCCAAGAGACCCAGTACTTC. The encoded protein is CASIGQLQETQYF.

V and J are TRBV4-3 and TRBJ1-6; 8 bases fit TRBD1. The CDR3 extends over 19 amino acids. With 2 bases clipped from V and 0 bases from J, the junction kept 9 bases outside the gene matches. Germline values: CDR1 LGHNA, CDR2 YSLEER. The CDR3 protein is CASSQFRGPGSSYNSPLHF. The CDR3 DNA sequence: TGCGCCAGCAGCCAATTCAGGGGGCCAGGGAGCTCCTATAATTCACCCCTCCACTTT.

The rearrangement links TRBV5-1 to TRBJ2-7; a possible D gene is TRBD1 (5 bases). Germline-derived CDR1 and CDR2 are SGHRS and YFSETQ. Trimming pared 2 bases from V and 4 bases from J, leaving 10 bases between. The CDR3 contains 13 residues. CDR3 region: CASSFRAEYEQYF. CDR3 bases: TGCGCCAGCAGCTTCAGGGCGGAATACGAGCAGTACTTC.

The CDR3 spells CASSERERQPQHF. The CDR3 nucleotides are TGTGCCAGCAGTGAAAGGGAGCGGCAGCCCCAGCATTTT. The chain couples TRBV6-1 to TRBJ1-5; D remains ambiguous. The CDR3 sequence is 13 residues long. Germline V CDR1 and CDR2: MNHNS, SASEGT. V lost 2 bases and J 7 bases, leaving 9 bases between the germline ends.